What follows are 21 T cell receptor beta chains derived from one specimen sequenced in a study of T cells in Graves' hyperthyroidism and ophthalmopathy. It was RNA transcripts that yielded the amplified TCR beta CDR3 regions. The HTBI primer set was used in a first-round RT-PCR of the TCR CDR3. TCRdb passed the multiplex PCR reads through MiXCR, listing each CDR3 protein once. The sample holds approximately 360,000 distinct CDR3 sequences, roughly 25% seen once. The sequencing sample was made of blood. The receptors were sampled from a man aged 45-60 years with Graves' hyperthyroidism.

This clonotype occurred a few times. The chain recombines TRBV4-2 with TRBJ2-2; D perhaps matches TRBD2 (6 bases). V gave up 0 bases and J gave up 5 bases, with 13 bases separating them. The CDR3 runs to 16 residues. Per germline, CDR1 LGHNA and CDR2 YNFKEQ. The CDR3 coding sequence is TGTGCCAGCAGCCAAGAGGCGGGGAAAGGTACCGGGGAGCTGTTTTTT. It translates to CASSQEAGKGTGELFF.

The sample holds one count of this clonotype. The V and J genes are TRBV19 and TRBJ2-7, with unresolved D. This CDR3 contains 13 residues. CDR1 and CDR2 from the germline V gene are LNHDA and SQIVND (reference sequence). Deletions cut 7 bases from V and 1 base from J, with 11 bases between. As DNA, the CDR3 is TGTGCCAGTACGTCCGGTGGATCCTACGAGCAGTACTTC. Residues: CASTSGGSYEQYF.

This clonotype was seen a handful of times. This chain uses TRBV12-3 or TRBV12-4 with TRBJ2-2; 7 bases align to TRBD1. The CDR3 totals 18 residues. Trimming took 3 bases from V and 0 from J; bases not matched to a gene: 10. The CDR3 bases are TGTGCCAGCAGTTTCTTACAGGGGAACTACCCGAACACCGGGGAGCTGTTTTTT. Residues: CASSFLQGNYPNTGELFF.

This clonotype was observed a handful of times. The chain carries TRBV12-3 or TRBV12-4 and TRBJ1-3, with D hard to call. V was cut by 6 bases and J by 0 bases, with 9 bases left in between. CDR3 length: 14 amino acids. CDR3 loop: CASRSRSSGNTIYF. CDR3 nucleotides: TGTGCCAGCAGATCAAGGAGCTCTGGAAACACCATATATTTT.

This clonotype was found a few times. This sequence joins TRBV5-1 and TRBJ2-7; either TRBD1 or TRBD2 may fit D (5 bases each). Trimming removed 7 bases at V and 1 base at J, with 9 bases between. The CDR3 extends over 12 amino acids. The germline gives CDR1 SGHRS, CDR2 YFSETQ. The CDR3 bases are TGCGCCAGCCGGGACGCTTCCTACGAGCAGTACTTC. Protein: CASRDASYEQYF. Supplemented by reference TRBV5-1 and TRBJ2-7, the full variable domain reads KAGVTQTPRYLIKTRGQQVTLSCSPISGHRSVSWYQQTPGQGLQFLFEYFSETQRNKGNFPGRFSGRQFSNSRSEMNVSTLELGDSALYLCASRDASYEQYFGPGTRLTVT.

Ten or more counts support this clonotype. The limits of the CDR3 on the DNA are not certain, so only TCRdb's listed CDR3 is given. The chain joins TRBV6-1 to TRBJ2-7; the DNA was not compared with TRBD2, the D call given in the table. Germline V gene lookup returns CDR1 MNHNS and CDR2 SASEGT. The CDR3 length equals 16 residues, ends included. The CDR3 here is CASSSSTSGRPYEQYF.

This clonotype showed up many times. The chain has TRBV5-1 and TRBJ2-3; the match to TRBD2 covers 8 bases. This CDR3 region has 14 residues. Unmatched junction bases numbered 3, after V lost 2 bases and J lost 4 bases. Germline loops: CDR1 SGHRS, CDR2 YFSETQ. CDR3 sequence: CASSLSGSADTQYF. CDR3 sequence (DNA): TGCGCCAGCAGCTTAAGCGGGAGTGCAGATACGCAGTATTTT.

The rearrangement links TRBV20-1 to TRBJ2-3; D ambiguous. V lost 0 bases and J 2 bases, leaving 12 bases between the germline ends. Germline loops: CDR1 DFQATT, CDR2 SNEGSKA (reference sequence). The CDR3 extends over 15 amino acids. CDR3 sequence: CSARDQALLTDTQYF. CDR3 nucleotide sequence: TGCAGTGCTAGAGATCAGGCCTTACTCACAGATACGCAGTATTTT.

The chain uses TRBV6-1 and TRBJ1-2; no clear D gene. CDR1 MNHNS and CDR2 SASEGT come from the germline V gene. The CDR3 totals 14 residues. V was cut by 4 bases and J by 4 bases, with 13 bases left in between. The CDR3 coding sequence is TGTGCCAGCAGTGCGATAGGGATTTTCTATGGCTACACCTTC. It codes for CASSAIGIFYGYTF.

This clonotype was counted at least ten times. This chain links TRBV28 with TRBJ1-2; possibly TRBD1 for D (6 bases). From germline, CDR1 is MDHEN and CDR2 SYDVKM. V lost 5 bases to trimming and J lost 3 bases, with 13 bases between them. The CDR3 spans 14 residues. CDR3 nucleotides: TGTGCCAGCAGTCCCGGGGGGCGGGACTATGGCTACACCTTC. This encodes CASSPGGRDYGYTF.

This clonotype was counted between two and nine times. The rearrangement uses TRBV6-5 and TRBJ2-7, with a tentative D call TRBD1 (5 bases). Trimming cost V 2 bases and J 5 bases, with 7 bases left between them. CDR3 length: 12 amino acids. Germline CDR1 MNHEY, CDR2 SVGAGI. The CDR3 region is CASSYGAHEQYF. In nucleotides, the CDR3 is TGTGCCAGCAGTTACGGGGCCCACGAGCAGTACTTC.

In this sample, this clonotype turned up many times. The chain couples TRBV27 to TRBJ1-2; 7 nucleotides align to TRBD1. From germline, CDR1 is MNHEY and CDR2 SMNVEV (reference sequence). V lost 5 bases and J lost 5; bases outside the gene matches: 11. The CDR3 sequence is 15 residues long. CDR3 sequence: CASSPSTGPRYGYTF. DNA of the CDR3: TGTGCCAGCAGTCCCTCGACAGGGCCTCGGTATGGCTACACCTTC.

In this sample, this clonotype turned up a few times. The gene calls are TRBV19 and TRBJ1-5; D is possibly TRBD1 (5 bases). The CDR3 has 15 amino acids. V was clipped by 3 bases and J by 0 bases, with 9 bases between them. Germline V gives CDR1 LNHDA, CDR2 SQIVND (reference sequence). DNA for the CDR3: TGTGCCAGTAGTATCGCGGGGGATAGCAATCAGCCCCAGCATTTT. The encoded protein is CASSIAGDSNQPQHF. Full variable domain (outside the CDR3, taken from reference TRBV19 and TRBJ1-5): DGGITQSPKYLFRKEGQNVTLSCEQNLNHDAMYWYRQDPGQGLRLIYYSQIVNDFQKGDIAEGYSVSREKKESFPLTVTSAQKNPTAFYLCASSIAGDSNQPQHFGDGTRLSIL.

This clonotype was detected only a few times. V is TRBV19 and J is TRBJ2-7, with 9 bases identical to TRBD2. This CDR3 spans 13 amino acids. V trimming: 8 bases; J trimming: 6 bases; junction bases outside the gene matches: 8. From germline, CDR1 is LNHDA and CDR2 SQIVND (reference sequence). The CDR3 DNA sequence: TGTGCCAGTTCATCTAGCGGGGTTGGCGAGCAGTACTTC. Its protein is CASSSSGVGEQYF.

The chain is built from TRBV18 and TRBJ2-5, with D unresolved. This CDR3 has 14 amino acids. Trimming cost V 2 bases and J 1 base, with 8 bases left between them. CDR1 is KGHSH, CDR2 LQKENI, per germline. CDR3 protein: CASSPSAVQETQYF. CDR3 in DNA: TGTGCCAGCTCACCATCGGCAGTCCAAGAGACCCAGTACTTC.

The J gene is TRBJ2-7, the V gene TRBV7-2; 8 bases match TRBD2. The length of the CDR3 is 15 residues. The V gene's germline CDR1 is SGHTA and CDR2 FQGNSA. Trimming cost V 11 bases and J 3 bases; bases outside gene matches: 15. The CDR3 region is CAWSVLWRGDYEQYF. In nucleotides, the CDR3 is TGTGCCTGGAGTGTACTTTGGCGGGGGGACTACGAGCAGTACTTC. Filled out from reference TRBV7-2 and TRBJ2-7, the complete variable domain reads GAGVSQSPSNKVTEKGKDVELRCDPISGHTALYWYRQSLGQGLEFLIYFQGNSAPDKSGLPSDRFSAERTGGSVSTLTIQRTQQEDSAVYLCAWSVLWRGDYEQYFGPGTRLTVT.

This clonotype was found a few times. The chain recombines TRBV27 with TRBJ1-1, with no clear D. Germline loops: CDR1 MNHEY, CDR2 SMNVEV (reference sequence). CDR3 length: 12 residues. The V end was cut by 7 bases, the J end by 7 bases, with 13 bases between. The CDR3 protein is CASMKASGEAFF. CDR3 in DNA: TGTGCCAGCATGAAGGCGTCAGGTGAAGCTTTCTTT.

This clonotype has a count of ten or more. The chain joins TRBV2 to TRBJ2-3; 9 positions match TRBD2. CDR3 size: 14 residues. J lost 1 base, V lost 8 bases, and 4 bases had no gene match. Per the germline V gene, CDR1 is SNHLY and CDR2 is FYNNEI. CDR3 nucleotides: TGTGCCAGCGGGAGGACTAGCGGCACAGATACGCAGTATTTT. It specifies CASGRTSGTDTQYF.

The V call is TRBV6-5, the J call TRBJ1-5; D possibly corresponds to TRBD1 (6 bases). The germline V gene encodes CDR1 MNHEY and CDR2 SVGAGI. The CDR3 runs 16 residues. Trimming removed 2 bases at V and 0 bases at J, with 11 bases between. The CDR3 DNA sequence: TGTGCCAGCAGTTACCAGACAGGCAATAGCAATCAGCCCCAGCATTTT. It codes for CASSYQTGNSNQPQHF.

The CDR3 spells CASSPRTLEKLFF. The DNA for the CDR3 is TGTGCCAGCAGTCCGAGGACGTTAGAAAAACTGTTTTTT. V usage is TRBV27 and J usage is TRBJ1-4; D gene uncertain. Germline V gives CDR1 MNHEY, CDR2 SMNVEV (reference sequence). V lost 5 bases and J 8 bases, leaving 12 bases between the germline ends. This CDR3 has 13 amino acids.

The table lists this clonotype with many counts. The CDR3 loop is CSANAQGPYEQYF. CDR3 nucleotide sequence: TGCAGTGCTAACGCTCAGGGGCCCTACGAGCAGTACTTC. The V call is TRBV20-1, the J call TRBJ2-7; D is perhaps TRBD1 (6 bases). Germline CDR1 and CDR2: DFQATT and SNEGSKA (reference sequence). CDR3 length equals 13 residues. V was trimmed by 4 bases and J by 2 bases, leaving 12 bases between them.